The source of this TCR beta chain is a study of breast tumors, draining lymph nodes, adjacent tissues. Study-wide points: Most tumor T cells seemingly derive from lymph node, then expand in tumor. Luminal-like breast cancer showed significantly higher tumor–nontumor repertoire similarity than basal-like.

TCRdb fed the multiplex PCR reads into MiXCR, producing one record per CDR3 protein. The data contain some 130,000 distinct CDR3 sequences, just under 20% of them singletons. Samples came from axillary lymph nodes draining the breast cancer. In this sample, this clonotype turned up many times. What it binds is not known. Germline lookup yields CDR1 SGHRS and CDR2 YFSETQ. Trimming left V 0 bases short and J 4 bases short, with 10 bases between. The CDR3 totals 14 residues. The TCR was taken from a female donor with breast cancer. Some clones in this sample may be carry-over from other donors' samples. The sequenced sample consisted of axillary lymph node tissue. The chain employs TRBV5-1 and TRBJ1-2; D is unclear. CDR3 in amino acids: CASSLGGLSYGYTF. The CDR3, as DNA: TGCGCCAGCAGCTTGGGGGGATTGAGCTATGGCTACACCTTC.